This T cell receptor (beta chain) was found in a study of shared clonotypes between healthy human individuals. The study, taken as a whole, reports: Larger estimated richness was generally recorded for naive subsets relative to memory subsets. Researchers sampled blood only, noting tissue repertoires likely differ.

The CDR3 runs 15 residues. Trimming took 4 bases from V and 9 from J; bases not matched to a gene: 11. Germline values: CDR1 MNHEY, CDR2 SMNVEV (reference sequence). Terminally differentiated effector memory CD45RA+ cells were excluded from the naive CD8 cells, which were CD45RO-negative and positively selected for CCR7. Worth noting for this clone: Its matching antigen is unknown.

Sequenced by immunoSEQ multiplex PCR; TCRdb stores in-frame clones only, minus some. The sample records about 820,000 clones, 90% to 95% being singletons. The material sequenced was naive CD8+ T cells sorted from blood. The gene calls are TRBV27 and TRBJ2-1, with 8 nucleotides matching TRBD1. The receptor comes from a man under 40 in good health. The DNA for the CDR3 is TGTGCCAGCAGTTCTCGGGGGCAGGGGGCAGGTGAGCAGTTCTTC. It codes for CASSSRGQGAGEQFF.